Sequencing of this TCR beta chain was carried out in a study of cytomegalovirus exposure and HLA in healthy donors. For the study at large: In an early release, HLA-typed donors contributed tens of millions of unique TCR sequences.

Study findings and constraints: Apparent HLA restriction characterized most CMV-associated TCR beta chains in a later analysis.

The PCR was carried out with 60 Vbeta primers and 13 Jbeta primers. TCRdb keeps only in-frame clones here, not all; method: immunoSEQ multiplex PCR. This table has about 200,000 clones, around 79% appearing once. The germline gives CDR1 SQVTM, CDR2 ANQGSEA. V lost 3 bases, J lost 7 bases, and 4 bases stayed unmatched. The CDR3 sequence is 15 residues long. This clone has a single count. The antigen is not known. The V gene is TRBV29-1, the J gene TRBJ2-1; 15 nucleotides line up with TRBD2. The sequence derives from a male donor in good health and CMV-seropositive. The sequencing input was PBMCs. Written as DNA, the CDR3 is TGCAGCGTTGAGGGCGGACTAGCGGGAGGGAATGAGCAGTTCTTC. This codes for CSVEGGLAGGNEQFF.